The 20 T cell receptor beta chains below were found in one sample sequenced in a study of cytomegalovirus exposure and HLA in healthy donors. The PCR had 60 Vbeta and 13 Jbeta primers. TCRdb keeps only in-frame clones here, not all; method: immunoSEQ multiplex PCR. The table shows 130,000 to 150,000 clones, with around 84% occurring only once. The sample was PBMCs. The receptors come from a man aged 35 to 55 in good health and CMV-seropositive.

V usage is TRBV27 and J usage is TRBJ2-3; 12 bases match TRBD2. With V trimmed by 4 bases and J by 0 bases, 14 bases remained unmatched. The germline CDR1 and CDR2 sequences are MNHEY and SMNVEV (reference sequence). The CDR3 loop spans 20 amino acids. This chain's CDR3 is CASSSRTSGIPPASTDTQYF. CDR3 nucleotide sequence: TGTGCCAGCAGTTCCCGGACTAGCGGGATACCACCCGCAAGCACAGATACGCAGTATTTT.

The J gene is TRBJ1-1, the V gene TRBV18; TRBD1 aligns across 8 bases. Germline V gives CDR1 KGHSH, CDR2 LQKENI. V trimming: 1 base; J trimming: 7 bases; junction bases outside the gene matches: 11. The CDR3 consists of 16 residues. Written as DNA, the CDR3 is TGTGCCAGCTCACCACTGACCGACAGGGGAGGGAGTGAAGCTTTCTTT. It codes for CASSPLTDRGGSEAFF.

This clone turned up a few times. The chain links TRBV28 to TRBJ2-2; TRBD1 aligns across 8 bases. This CDR3 is 15 amino acids long. Unmatched junction bases numbered 2, after V lost 3 bases and J lost 2 bases. CDR1 and CDR2 from the germline V gene are MDHEN and SYDVKM. Written as DNA, the CDR3 is TGTGCCAGCAGTTTTGGACAGGGAAACACCGGGGAGCTGTTTTTT. It codes for CASSFGQGNTGELFF.

The J gene is TRBJ2-3, the V gene TRBV6-1; tentatively, D is TRBD2 (6 bases). This CDR3 has 15 amino acids. Germline V gives CDR1 MNHNS, CDR2 SASEGT. V shed 3 bases and J shed 4 bases, with 14 bases lying between them. The CDR3: CASSEASVFADTQYF. CDR3 DNA sequence: TGTGCCAGCAGTGAGGCTAGCGTGTTCGCAGATACGCAGTATTTT.

V and J are TRBV6-5 and TRBJ1-5; TRBD1 matches 9 bases. The CDR3 is made up of 14 amino acids. The germline gives CDR1 MNHEY, CDR2 SVGAGI. V trimming: 8 bases; J trimming: 3 bases; junction bases outside the gene matches: 5. The CDR3 sequence is CASAGQGYNQPQHF. The CDR3 DNA reads as TGTGCCAGCGCGGGACAGGGCTACAATCAGCCCCAGCATTTT.

The rearrangement links TRBV7-9 to TRBJ1-4; D may be TRBD1 (6 bases). This CDR3 is 15 amino acids long. Germline assignment: CDR1 SEHNR and CDR2 FQNEAQ (reference sequence). Deletions cut 5 bases from V and 0 bases from J, with 10 bases between. CDR3 protein: CASSPYRATNEKLFF. The CDR3 region has the DNA TGTGCCAGCAGCCCTTACAGGGCAACTAATGAAAAACTGTTTTTT. Filled out from reference TRBV7-9 and TRBJ1-4, the complete variable domain reads DTGVSQNPRHKITKRGQNVTFRCDPISEHNRLYWYRQTLGQGPEFLTYFQNEAQLEKSRLLSDRFSAERPKGSFSTLEIQRTEQGDSAMYLCASSPYRATNEKLFFGSGTQLSVL.

This chain uses TRBV15 with TRBJ2-1; TRBD2 might be the D (7 bases). V lost 0 bases to trimming and J lost 0 bases, with 12 bases between them. The CDR3 runs 17 residues. The germline V gene encodes CDR1 LNHNV and CDR2 YYDKDF (reference sequence). Here the CDR3 reads CATSRDGGGGSYNEQFF. In nucleotides, the CDR3 is TGTGCCACCAGCAGAGATGGGGGAGGGGGCTCCTACAATGAGCAGTTCTTC.

This clone was counted between two and nine times. The chain is built from TRBV2 and TRBJ1-4, with TRBD1 as a possible D gene (6 bases). CDR3 length: 12 amino acids. CDR1 is SNHLY, CDR2 FYNNEI, per germline. V was cut by 10 bases and J by 6 bases, with 12 bases left in between. The CDR3, as DNA: TGTGCCATAGGGGACATAGATGAAAAACTGTTTTTT. It is translated as CAIGDIDEKLFF.

The V gene is TRBV7-9, the J gene TRBJ2-7; possibly TRBD2 for D (5 bases). This CDR3 is built from 15 residues. V was cut by 5 bases and J by 4 bases, with 18 bases left in between. Germline CDR1 reads SEHNR; CDR2 reads FQNEAQ (reference sequence). The CDR3 sequence: CASSPGGLLDYEQYF. The CDR3 DNA reads as TGTGCCAGCAGCCCAGGCGGCCTACTAGATTACGAGCAGTACTTC.

In DNA form, the CDR3 reads TGTGCCAGCAGTGAAAACTTTCCCACAGATACGCAGTATTTT. Translation: CASSENFPTDTQYF. This sequence joins TRBV2 and TRBJ2-3; D is uncertain. This CDR3 comprises 14 residues. Germline CDR1 is SNHLY and CDR2 is FYNNEI. V dropped 2 bases and J dropped 2 bases, with 8 bases sitting between them.

V and J are TRBV19 and TRBJ1-5; 7 bases match TRBD1. The germline V gene has CDR1 LNHDA and CDR2 SQIVND (reference sequence). The length of the CDR3 is 15 residues. The ends lost 6 bases at V and 2 bases at J; junction bases unmatched: 7. The CDR3: CASRHIGTGNQPQHF. Written as DNA, the CDR3 is TGTGCCAGTAGGCATATTGGGACAGGCAATCAGCCCCAGCATTTT.

This clone appeared a few times. The gene calls are TRBV29-1 and TRBJ2-7; TRBD2 is a possible D gene (5 bases). This CDR3 region has 15 residues. V was pared by 2 bases and J by 3 bases, with 17 bases between. Looked up from germline, CDR1 is SQVTM and CDR2 is ANQGSEA. The CDR3 region is CSVESNHGGHYEQYF. The DNA for the CDR3 is TGCAGCGTTGAAAGTAATCACGGCGGGCACTACGAGCAGTACTTC.

The genes are TRBV5-1 and TRBJ1-1, with D perhaps TRBD1 (6 bases). Trimming removed 4 bases at V and 2 bases at J, with 15 bases between. From germline, CDR1 is SGHRS and CDR2 YFSETQ. This CDR3 region has 15 residues. The CDR3 bases are TGCGCCAGCAGCCTAGGACAGCTGGAAAACACTGAAGCTTTCTTT. It is translated as CASSLGQLENTEAFF.

About this clone: Given the absence of the conserved phenylalanine or tryptophan at the CDR3 end, a read error is likely. The chain combines TRBV5-6 with TRBJ1-1; 7 nucleotides match TRBD1. J lost 3 bases, V lost 1 base, and 6 bases had no gene match. CDR3 length: 15 residues. The germline V gene encodes CDR1 SGHDT and CDR2 YYEEEE. CDR3 sequence reads: CASSLTTTGDTEAFL. CDR3 DNA: TGTGCCAGCAGCTTGACAACTACAGGGGACACTGAAGCTTTCCTT.

The J gene is TRBJ2-5, the V gene TRBV7-3; maybe TRBD2 (5 bases). Trimming removed 5 bases from V and 5 bases from J, with 18 bases in between. This CDR3 comprises 15 residues. The germline gives CDR1 SGHTA, CDR2 FQGTGA. In DNA, the CDR3 is TGTGCCAGCAGCCCCGGGTTCGGGGTACTGGAGACCCAGTACTTC. Amino acid sequence: CASSPGFGVLETQYF.

The V and J genes are TRBV6-5 and TRBJ1-1, with 7 bases aligning to TRBD1. Germline lookup yields CDR1 MNHEY and CDR2 SVGAGI. The V gene end was trimmed by 0 bases and the J gene end by 0 bases; junction bases not matched to a gene: 1. This CDR3 has 15 residues. CDR3 region: CASSYSGTVNTEAFF. The CDR3 region has the DNA TGTGCCAGCAGTTACTCCGGGACAGTGAACACTGAAGCTTTCTTT.

Only a few counts were recorded for this clone. V gene TRBV7-9 combines with J gene TRBJ2-1; 10 nucleotides match TRBD2. The germline gives CDR1 SEHNR, CDR2 FQNEAQ (reference sequence). The CDR3 runs to 15 residues. After removal of 5 bases from V and 4 bases from J, the junction contained 5 bases not matched to a gene. CDR3 nucleotides: TGTGCCAGCAGCCCAGCGGGAGGGCCTTACAATGAGCAGTTCTTC. This codes for CASSPAGGPYNEQFF.

With regard to this clone: The junction departs from the called germline gene at one end, perhaps through a read error. The V gene is TRBV7-9, the J gene TRBJ2-1; D is possibly TRBD2 (6 bases). This CDR3 comprises 11 residues. The germline V gene has CDR1 SEHNR and CDR2 FQNEAQ (reference sequence). The CDR3 loop reads CSSSVGGEQFF. CDR3 bases: TGTTCCAGCAGCGTGGGGGGAGAGCAGTTCTTC.

The J gene is TRBJ1-2, the V gene TRBV5-1, with 7 bases matching TRBD1. Per germline, CDR1 SGHRS and CDR2 YFSETQ. This CDR3 comprises 14 residues. With V trimmed by 9 bases and J by 0 bases, 8 bases remained unmatched. CDR3 sequence reads: CATRDRTANYGYTF. The CDR3 DNA follows: TGCGCCACACGGGACAGAACAGCTAACTATGGCTACACCTTC.

The V and J genes are TRBV30 and TRBJ1-5, with D maybe TRBD1 (6 bases). Germline CDR1 reads GTSNPN; CDR2 reads SVGIG (reference sequence). V lost 3 bases and J lost 4, with 22 bases in between. This CDR3 spans 17 amino acids. CDR3 coding DNA: TGTGCCTGGAGCCGGAATACAGGGCCCGGGGGGAATCAGCCCCAGCATTTT. It specifies CAWSRNTGPGGNQPQHF.